These 6 T cell receptor beta chains share one sample of origin, sequenced in a study of Ad26.COV2.S vaccination and SARS-CoV-2 variants. Produced via immunoSEQ multiplex PCR; TCRdb's table is partial and in-frame only. The sample has roughly 350,000 clones; around 89% are singletons. The treatment: about 20 received Ad26.COV2.S at low or high dose, single or two shots; 5 received placebo; per-sample allocation not given. The investigators took samples on day 63 after the first vaccine or placebo injection. Sequenced here: peripheral blood, sampled in a trial of Ad26.COV2.S vaccine versus placebo. These receptors were collected from a person aged 18 to 59 who received the Ad26.COV2.S COVID-19 vaccine or a placebo.

This chain joins TRBV11-2 and TRBJ1-2; tentative D call: TRBD1 (5 bases). There are 12 residues in the CDR3. CDR1 is SGHAT and CDR2 is FQNNGV in the germline V gene. V lost 0 bases and J 6 bases, leaving 5 bases between the germline ends. CDR3 amino acids: CASSLEGDGYTF. The CDR3 coding sequence is TGTGCCAGCAGCTTAGAGGGGGATGGCTACACCTTC. Full variable domain (outside the CDR3, taken from reference TRBV11-2 and TRBJ1-2): EAGVAQSPRYKIIEKRQSVAFWCNPISGHATLYWYQQILGQGPKLLIQFQNNGVVDDSQLPKDRFSAERLKGVDSTLKIQPAKLEDSAVYLCASSLEGDGYTFGSGTRLTVV.

With respect to this clone: The same CDR3 can be traced to other DNA sequences in this sample. V and J are TRBV5-1 and TRBJ1-4; 7 nucleotides agree with TRBD1. The length of the CDR3 is 15 residues. CDR1 is SGHRS and CDR2 is YFSETQ in the germline V gene. The V segment lost 2 bases and the J segment 2 bases; nucleotides outside the gene matches: 3. CDR3 amino acids: CASSLDRATNEKLFF. In DNA, the CDR3 is TGCGCCAGCAGCTTAGACAGGGCTACTAATGAAAAACTGTTTTTT.

This clone appeared once. The chain is built from TRBV2 and TRBJ1-5, with D possibly matching TRBD1 (5 bases). With 8 bases removed from V and 3 bases from J, the gap between germline ends came to 8 bases. The CDR3 is made up of 12 amino acids. Germline loops: CDR1 SNHLY, CDR2 FYNNEI. The CDR3 DNA reads TGTGCCAGCGGGGGGGACAATCAGCCCCAGCATTTT. This translates into CASGGDNQPQHF.

The chain has TRBV28 and TRBJ2-7; D is possibly TRBD2 (7 bases). V lost 8 bases, J lost 3 bases, and 17 bases lay in between. This CDR3 is built from 14 residues. Germline loops: CDR1 MDHEN, CDR2 SYDVKM. In DNA form, the CDR3 reads TGTGCCAGCGTCGGGGGCGGGAGAGTCTACGAGCAGTACTTC. Its translation is CASVGGGRVYEQYF.

The V gene is TRBV19, the J gene TRBJ1-1, with D tentatively TRBD1 (5 bases). Trimming took 2 bases from V and 4 from J, leaving 11 bases between them. This CDR3 has 14 residues. The germline CDR1 and CDR2 sequences are LNHDA and SQIVND (reference sequence). Here the CDR3 reads CASSIIPGVTEAFF. The CDR3 nucleotides are TGTGCCAGTAGTATAATACCGGGGGTCACTGAAGCTTTCTTT.

This rearrangement joins TRBV6-6 to TRBJ2-1; no firm D call. The CDR3 is made up of 12 amino acids. V was clipped by 6 bases and J by 10 bases, with 13 bases between them. Germline V gene lookup returns CDR1 MNHNY and CDR2 SVGAGI (reference sequence). The CDR3 spells CASRVGDGEQFF. The DNA of the CDR3 is TGTGCCAGCAGGGTCGGTGACGGGGAGCAGTTCTTC.